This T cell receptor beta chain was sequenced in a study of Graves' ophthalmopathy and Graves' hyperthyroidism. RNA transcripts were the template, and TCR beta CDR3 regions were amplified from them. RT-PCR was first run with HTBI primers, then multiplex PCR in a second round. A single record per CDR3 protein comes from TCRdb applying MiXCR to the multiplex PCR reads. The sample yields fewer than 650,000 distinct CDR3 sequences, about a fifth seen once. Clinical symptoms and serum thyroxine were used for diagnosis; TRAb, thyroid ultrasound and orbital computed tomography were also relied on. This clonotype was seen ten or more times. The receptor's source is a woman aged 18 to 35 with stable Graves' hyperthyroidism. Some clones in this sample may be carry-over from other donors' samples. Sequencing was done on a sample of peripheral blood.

Here the CDR3 DNA reads TGTGCCAGCAGTGAAAGGGCCAGGGTGGAGACCCAGTACTTC. It translates to CASSERARVETQYF. V is TRBV6-1 and J is TRBJ2-5, with TRBD1 as a possible D gene (5 bases). This CDR3 comprises 14 residues. V was cut by 2 bases and J by 5 bases, with 12 bases left in between. Per the germline V gene, CDR1 is MNHNS and CDR2 is SASEGT.